The source of this TCR beta chain is a study of cytomegalovirus exposure and HLA in healthy donors. General observations from the study: DRB1 had the most TCR associations and HLA-C the fewest, a later analysis found, with rates varying by HLA locus. Most of the CMV-associated TCR beta chains (in a later analysis) appeared to be HLA-restricted. TCR beta chains numbering about 160 were designated cytomegalovirus-associated.

The CDR3 consists of 16 residues. V lost 5 bases, J lost 4 bases, and 18 bases lay in between. CDR1 and CDR2 (germline): SGHTA, FQGNSA. Remarks on this clone: Its antigen is not known.

Both 60 Vbeta primers and 13 Jbeta primers went into the PCR. Only in-frame clones appear in the TCRdb table, and some are missing; sequencing was by immunoSEQ multiplex PCR. Of hundreds of thousands of clones detected, over 70% appear once; the ten largest clones hold around 2.9%. The chain combines TRBV7-2 with TRBJ1-3; D uncertain. This receptor was identified in a woman aged 60 to 75 in good health and CMV-seropositive. The material sequenced was PBMCs. The CDR3 sequence is CASSLTPGIRGNTIYF. The CDR3 nucleotides read TGTGCCAGCAGCCTAACACCCGGGATAAGGGGAAACACCATATATTTT.